This T cell receptor beta chain was documented in a study of shared clonotypes between healthy human individuals. CDR1 is SEHNR, CDR2 FQNEAQ, per germline (reference sequence). Trimming removed 4 bases from V and 8 bases from J, with 20 bases in between. This CDR3 has 15 residues. The method was immunoSEQ multiplex PCR; TCRdb's version includes in-frame clones alone and lacks a portion of them. The sample gives about 2.4 million clones, around nine tenths of which show up once; roughly 0.15% is in the top ten. Material for sequencing was naive CD4+ T cells sorted from blood. Described subset: CD45RA+ positively selected. The clonotype comes from a man younger than 35 in good health. The chain is built from TRBV7-9 and TRBJ1-2, with no clear D. The CDR3 reads CASSSPVGGPGGYTF. The CDR3 nucleotides read TGTGCCAGCAGCTCCCCGGTTGGAGGACCGGGGGGCTACACCTTC.